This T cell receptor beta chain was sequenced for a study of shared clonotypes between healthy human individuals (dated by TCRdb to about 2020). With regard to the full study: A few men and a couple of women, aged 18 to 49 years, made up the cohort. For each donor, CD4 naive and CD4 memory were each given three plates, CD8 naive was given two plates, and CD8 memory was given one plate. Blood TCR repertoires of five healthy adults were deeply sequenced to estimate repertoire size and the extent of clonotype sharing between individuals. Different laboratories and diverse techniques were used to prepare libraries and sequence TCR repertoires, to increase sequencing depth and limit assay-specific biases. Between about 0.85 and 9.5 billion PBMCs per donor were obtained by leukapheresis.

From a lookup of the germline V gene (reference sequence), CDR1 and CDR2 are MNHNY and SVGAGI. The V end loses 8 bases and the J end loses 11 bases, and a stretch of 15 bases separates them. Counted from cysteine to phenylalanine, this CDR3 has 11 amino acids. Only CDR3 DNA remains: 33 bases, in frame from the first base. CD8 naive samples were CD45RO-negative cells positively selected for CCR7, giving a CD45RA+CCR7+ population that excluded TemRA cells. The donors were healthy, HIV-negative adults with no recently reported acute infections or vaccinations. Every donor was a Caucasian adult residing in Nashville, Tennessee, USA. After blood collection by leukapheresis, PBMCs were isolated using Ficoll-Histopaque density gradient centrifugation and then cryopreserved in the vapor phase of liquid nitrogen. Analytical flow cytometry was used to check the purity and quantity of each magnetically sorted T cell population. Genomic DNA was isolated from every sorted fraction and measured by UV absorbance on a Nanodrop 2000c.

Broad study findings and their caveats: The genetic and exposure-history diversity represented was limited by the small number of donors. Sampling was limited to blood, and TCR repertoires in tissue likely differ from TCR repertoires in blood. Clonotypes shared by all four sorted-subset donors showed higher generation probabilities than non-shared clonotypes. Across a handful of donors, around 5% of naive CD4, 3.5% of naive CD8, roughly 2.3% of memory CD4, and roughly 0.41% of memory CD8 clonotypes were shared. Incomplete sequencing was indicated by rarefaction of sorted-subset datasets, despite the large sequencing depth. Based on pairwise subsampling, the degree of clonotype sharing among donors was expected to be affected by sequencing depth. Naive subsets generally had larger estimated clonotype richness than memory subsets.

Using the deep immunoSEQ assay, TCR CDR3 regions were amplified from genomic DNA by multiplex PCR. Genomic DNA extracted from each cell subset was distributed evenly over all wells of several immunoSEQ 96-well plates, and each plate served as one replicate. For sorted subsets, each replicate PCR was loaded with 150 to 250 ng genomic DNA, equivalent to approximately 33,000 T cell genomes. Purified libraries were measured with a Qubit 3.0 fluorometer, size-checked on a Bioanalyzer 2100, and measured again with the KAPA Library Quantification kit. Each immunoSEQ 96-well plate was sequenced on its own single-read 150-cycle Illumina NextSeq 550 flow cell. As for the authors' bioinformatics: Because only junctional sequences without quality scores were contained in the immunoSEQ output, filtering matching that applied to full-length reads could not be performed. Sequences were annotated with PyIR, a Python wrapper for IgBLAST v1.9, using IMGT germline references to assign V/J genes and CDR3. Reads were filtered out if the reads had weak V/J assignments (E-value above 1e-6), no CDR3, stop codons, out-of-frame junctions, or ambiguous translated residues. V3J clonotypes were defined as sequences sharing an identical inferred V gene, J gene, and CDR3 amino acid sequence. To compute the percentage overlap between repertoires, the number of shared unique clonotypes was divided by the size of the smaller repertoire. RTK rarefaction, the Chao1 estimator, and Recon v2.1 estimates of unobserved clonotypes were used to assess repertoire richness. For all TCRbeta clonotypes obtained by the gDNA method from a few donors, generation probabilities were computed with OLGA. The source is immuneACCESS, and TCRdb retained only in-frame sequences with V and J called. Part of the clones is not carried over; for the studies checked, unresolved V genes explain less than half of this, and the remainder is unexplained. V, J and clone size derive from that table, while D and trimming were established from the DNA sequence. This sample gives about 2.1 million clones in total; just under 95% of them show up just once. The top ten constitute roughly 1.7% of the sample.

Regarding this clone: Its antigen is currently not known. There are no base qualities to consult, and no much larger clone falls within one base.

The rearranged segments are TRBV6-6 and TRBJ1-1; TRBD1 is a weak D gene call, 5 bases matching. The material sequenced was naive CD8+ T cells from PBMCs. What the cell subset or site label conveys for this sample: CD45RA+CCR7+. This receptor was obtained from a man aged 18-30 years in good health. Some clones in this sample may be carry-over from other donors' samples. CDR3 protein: CASREGRWAFF. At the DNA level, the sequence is TGTGCCAGCCGCGAGGGGCGTTGGGCTTTCTTT.